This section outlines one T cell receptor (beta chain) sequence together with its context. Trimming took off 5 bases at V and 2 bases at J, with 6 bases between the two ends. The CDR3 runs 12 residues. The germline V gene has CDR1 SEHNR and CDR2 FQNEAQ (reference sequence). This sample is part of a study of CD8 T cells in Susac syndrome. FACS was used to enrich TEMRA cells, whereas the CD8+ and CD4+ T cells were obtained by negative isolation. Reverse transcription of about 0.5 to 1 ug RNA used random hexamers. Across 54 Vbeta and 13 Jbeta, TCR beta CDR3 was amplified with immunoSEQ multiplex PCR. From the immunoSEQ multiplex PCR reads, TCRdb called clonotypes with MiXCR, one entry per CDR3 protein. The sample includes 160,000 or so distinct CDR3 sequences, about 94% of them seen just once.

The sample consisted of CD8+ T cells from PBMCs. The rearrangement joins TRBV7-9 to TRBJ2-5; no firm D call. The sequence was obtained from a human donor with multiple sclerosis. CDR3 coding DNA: TGTGCCAGCAGCGTTACACAAGAGACCCAGTACTTC. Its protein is CASSVTQETQYF.